The clone carrying this TCR beta chain was observed many times. Its antigen is not known. This sample stems from a study of CD8 T cells in ankylosing spondylitis. CDR3 length: 13 amino acids. CDR1 and CDR2 from the germline V gene are SQVTM and ANQGSEA. Trimming left V 1 base short and J 7 bases short, with 10 bases between. Study-level findings and limits: Ankylosing spondylitis blood appeared to carry a characteristic TCR beta motif of roughly eight highly homologous variants. Disease-linked clones reportedly showed significant enrichment in matched ankylosing spondylitis synovial fluid.

By quantitative 5'-RACE with molecular barcodes, the TCR beta libraries were made. A single record per CDR3 protein comes from TCRdb applying MiXCR to the 5' RACE reads. The sample records some 840,000 distinct CDR3 sequences, about 10% being singletons. V and J are TRBV29-1 and TRBJ2-2; no reliable D call. The sequenced sample consisted of blood, either unsorted or a sorted T cell fraction (not recorded which). The receptor's source is a male donor with ankylosing spondylitis. CDR3 protein: CSVEAALYGELFF. As DNA, the CDR3 is TGCAGCGTTGAAGCAGCCCTGTACGGGGAGCTGTTTTTT.